These 2 T cell receptor beta chains originate from one sample sequenced in a study of control samples from healthy donors and cancer patients. Method: immunoSEQ multiplex PCR; TCRdb's copy keeps in-frame clones and lacks some. Of 120,000 or so clones in the sample, 87% are singletons; the top ten hold approximately 2.9%. The sequenced sample was blood. These TCRs come from a man aged 55 to 70 in good health.

J is TRBJ2-7 and V is TRBV28; 11 positions agree with TRBD2. The germline CDR1 and CDR2 sequences are MDHEN and SYDVKM. This CDR3 comprises 15 residues. Trimming at V came to 4 bases and at J to 1 base, leaving 3 bases not matched to a gene. CDR3 DNA: TGTGCCAGCAGTTCCTCTAGCGGGGGGTCCTACGAGCAGTACTTC. Translation: CASSSSSGGSYEQYF.

The chain couples TRBV28 to TRBJ2-7; TRBD2 matches at 11 bases. Per the germline V gene, CDR1 is MDHEN and CDR2 is SYDVKM. V lost 3 bases to trimming and J lost 6 bases; unmatched junction nucleotides: 4. CDR3 length: 14 amino acids. The CDR3 loop reads CASSLTSGESEQYF. The DNA for the CDR3 is TGTGCCAGCAGTTTGACTAGCGGGGAGAGCGAGCAGTACTTC. Full variable domain (missing parts from reference TRBV28 and TRBJ2-7): DVKVTQSSRYLVKRTGEKVFLECVQDMDHENMFWYRQDPGLGLRLIYFSYDVKMKEKGDIPEGYSVSREKKERFSLILESASTNQTSMYLCASSLTSGESEQYFGPGTRLTVT.